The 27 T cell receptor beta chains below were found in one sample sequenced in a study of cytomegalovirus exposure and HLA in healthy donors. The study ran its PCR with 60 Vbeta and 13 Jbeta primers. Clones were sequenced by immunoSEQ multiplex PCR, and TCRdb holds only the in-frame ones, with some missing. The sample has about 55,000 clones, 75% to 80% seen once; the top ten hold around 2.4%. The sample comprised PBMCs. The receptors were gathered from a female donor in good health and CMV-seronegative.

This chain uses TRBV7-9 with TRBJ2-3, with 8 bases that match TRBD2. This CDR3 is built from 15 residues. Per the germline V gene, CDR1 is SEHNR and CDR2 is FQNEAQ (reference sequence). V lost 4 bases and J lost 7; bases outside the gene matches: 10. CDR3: CASSSTGTRRNTQYF. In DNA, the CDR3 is TGTGCCAGCAGCTCAACCGGGACTAGAAGAAATACGCAGTATTTT.

This CDR3 reads CASSQERRAGYEQYF. The CDR3 nucleotides read TGCGCCAGCAGCCAAGAGCGGCGGGCCGGGTACGAGCAGTACTTC. The rearrangement joins TRBV4-3 to TRBJ2-7, with D perhaps TRBD2 (5 bases). Trimming took 0 bases from V and 4 from J, leaving 13 bases between them. This CDR3 contains 15 residues. Germline assignment: CDR1 LGHNA and CDR2 YSLEER.

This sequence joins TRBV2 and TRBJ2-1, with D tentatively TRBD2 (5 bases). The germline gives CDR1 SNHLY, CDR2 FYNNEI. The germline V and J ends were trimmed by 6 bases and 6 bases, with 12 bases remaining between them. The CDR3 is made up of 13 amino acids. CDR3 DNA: TGTGCCAGCAGCCCCGACTACACCAATGAGCAGTTCTTC. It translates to CASSPDYTNEQFF.

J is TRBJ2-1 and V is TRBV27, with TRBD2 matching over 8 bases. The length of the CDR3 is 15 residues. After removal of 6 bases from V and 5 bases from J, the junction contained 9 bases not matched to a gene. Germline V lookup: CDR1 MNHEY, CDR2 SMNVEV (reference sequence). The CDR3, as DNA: TGTGCCAGCAGGGATCTTAGCGGGACTCACAATGAGCAGTTCTTC. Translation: CASRDLSGTHNEQFF.

This CDR3 reads CASRDETSGNYEQYF. The DNA for the CDR3 is TGTGCCAGCAGGGATGAGACTAGCGGGAACTACGAGCAGTACTTC. The genes are TRBV21-1 and TRBJ2-7; the D call of TRBD2 is as the table states it, not checked on the DNA. TRBV21-1 is reported as a pseudogene. There are 15 residues in the CDR3.

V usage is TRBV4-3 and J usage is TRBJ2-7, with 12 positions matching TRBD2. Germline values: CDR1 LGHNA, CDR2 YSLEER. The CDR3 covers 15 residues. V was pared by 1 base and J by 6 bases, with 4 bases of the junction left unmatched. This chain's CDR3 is CASSQGLAGVVEQYF. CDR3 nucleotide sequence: TGCGCCAGCAGCCAAGGACTAGCGGGAGTGGTCGAGCAGTACTTC.

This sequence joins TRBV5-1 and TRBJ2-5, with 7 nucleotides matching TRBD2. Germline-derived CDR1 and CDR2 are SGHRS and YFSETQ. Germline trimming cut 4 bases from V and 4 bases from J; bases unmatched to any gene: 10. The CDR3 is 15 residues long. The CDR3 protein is CASSLGGIERETQYF. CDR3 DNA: TGCGCCAGCAGCCTCGGGGGGATCGAGCGAGAGACCCAGTACTTC.

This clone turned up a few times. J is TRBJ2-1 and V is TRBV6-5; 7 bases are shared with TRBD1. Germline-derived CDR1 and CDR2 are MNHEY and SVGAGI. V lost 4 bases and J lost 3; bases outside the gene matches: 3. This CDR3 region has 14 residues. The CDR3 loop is CASSSWTGYNEQFF. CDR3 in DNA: TGTGCCAGCAGTTCATGGACAGGCTACAATGAGCAGTTCTTC.

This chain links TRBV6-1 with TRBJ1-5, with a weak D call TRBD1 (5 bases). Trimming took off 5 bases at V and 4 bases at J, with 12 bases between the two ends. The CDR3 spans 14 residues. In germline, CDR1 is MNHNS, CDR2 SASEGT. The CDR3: CASSSPRGNQPQHF. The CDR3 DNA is TGTGCCAGCAGTTCCCCTCGGGGGAATCAGCCCCAGCATTTT.

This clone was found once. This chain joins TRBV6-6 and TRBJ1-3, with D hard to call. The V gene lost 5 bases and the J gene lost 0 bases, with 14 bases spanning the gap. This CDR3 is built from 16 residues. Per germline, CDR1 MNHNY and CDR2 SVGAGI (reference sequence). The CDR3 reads CASSRTRGSSGNTIYF. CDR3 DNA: TGTGCCAGCAGTCGCACGCGCGGTAGCTCTGGAAACACCATATATTTT.

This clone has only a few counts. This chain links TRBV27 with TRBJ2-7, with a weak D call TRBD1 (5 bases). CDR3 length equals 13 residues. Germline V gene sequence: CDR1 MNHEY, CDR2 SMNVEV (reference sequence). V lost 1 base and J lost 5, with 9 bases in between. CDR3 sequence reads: CASSLFRADEQYF. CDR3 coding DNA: TGTGCCAGCAGTTTATTCAGGGCCGACGAGCAGTACTTC.

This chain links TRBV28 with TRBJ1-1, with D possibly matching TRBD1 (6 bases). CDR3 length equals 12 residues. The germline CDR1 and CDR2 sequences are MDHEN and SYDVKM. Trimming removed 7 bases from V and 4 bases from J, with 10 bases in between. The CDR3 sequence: CASIQGPTEAFF. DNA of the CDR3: TGTGCCAGCATACAGGGCCCCACTGAAGCTTTCTTT.

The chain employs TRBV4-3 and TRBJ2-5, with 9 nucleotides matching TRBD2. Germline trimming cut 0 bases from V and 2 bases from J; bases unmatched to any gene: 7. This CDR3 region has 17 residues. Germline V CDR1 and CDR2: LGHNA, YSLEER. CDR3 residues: CASSQDWATSGQETQYF. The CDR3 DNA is TGCGCCAGCAGCCAAGATTGGGCGACTAGCGGTCAAGAGACCCAGTACTTC.

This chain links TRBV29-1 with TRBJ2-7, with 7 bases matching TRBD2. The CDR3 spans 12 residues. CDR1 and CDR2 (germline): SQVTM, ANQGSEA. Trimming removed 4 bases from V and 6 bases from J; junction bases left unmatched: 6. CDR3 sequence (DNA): TGCAGCGTTGGGGGTGCGGGGGTCGAGCAGTACTTC. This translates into CSVGGAGVEQYF.

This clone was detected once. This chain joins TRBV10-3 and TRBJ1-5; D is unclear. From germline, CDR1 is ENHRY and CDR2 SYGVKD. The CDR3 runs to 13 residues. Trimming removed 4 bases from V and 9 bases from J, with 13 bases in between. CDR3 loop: CAISVARDRPQHF. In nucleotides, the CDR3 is TGTGCCATCAGTGTAGCGCGGGATCGGCCCCAGCATTTT.

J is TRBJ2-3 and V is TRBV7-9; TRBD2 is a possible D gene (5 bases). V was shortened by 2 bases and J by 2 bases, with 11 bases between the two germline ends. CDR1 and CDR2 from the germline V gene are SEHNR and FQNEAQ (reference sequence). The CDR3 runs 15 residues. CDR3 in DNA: TGTGCCAGCAGCTTACTAGCAGAGATCACAGATACGCAGTATTTT. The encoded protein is CASSLLAEITDTQYF.

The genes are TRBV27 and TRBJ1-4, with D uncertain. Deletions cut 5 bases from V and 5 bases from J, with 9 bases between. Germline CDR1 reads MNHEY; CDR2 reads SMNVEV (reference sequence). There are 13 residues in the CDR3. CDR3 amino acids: CASSLRANEKLFF. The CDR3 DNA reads TGTGCCAGCAGTCTGAGGGCGAATGAAAAACTGTTTTTT.

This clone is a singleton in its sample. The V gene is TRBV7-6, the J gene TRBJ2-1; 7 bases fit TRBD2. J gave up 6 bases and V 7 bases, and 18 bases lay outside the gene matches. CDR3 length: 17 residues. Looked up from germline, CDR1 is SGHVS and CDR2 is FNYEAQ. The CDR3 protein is CASTTGGGPSYVNEQFF. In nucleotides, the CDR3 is TGTGCCAGCACCACGGGGGGAGGCCCATCCTACGTCAATGAGCAGTTCTTC.

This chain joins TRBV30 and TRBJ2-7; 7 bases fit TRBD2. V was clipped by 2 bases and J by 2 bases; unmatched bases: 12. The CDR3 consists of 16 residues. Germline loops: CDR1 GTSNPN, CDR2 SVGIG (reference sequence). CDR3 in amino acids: CAWSPLGAGVPYEQYF. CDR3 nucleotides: TGTGCCTGGAGTCCCCTCGGGGCGGGAGTTCCCTACGAGCAGTACTTC. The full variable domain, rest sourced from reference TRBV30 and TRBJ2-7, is SQTIHQWPATLVQPVGSPLSLECTVEGTSNPNLYWYRQAAGRGLQLLFYSVGIGQISSEVPQNLSASRPQDRQFILSSKKLLLSDSGFYLCAWSPLGAGVPYEQYFGPGTRLTVT.

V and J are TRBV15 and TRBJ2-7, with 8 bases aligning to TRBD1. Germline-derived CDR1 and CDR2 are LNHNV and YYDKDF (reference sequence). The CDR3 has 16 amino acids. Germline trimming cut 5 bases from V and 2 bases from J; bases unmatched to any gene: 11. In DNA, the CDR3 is TGTGCCACCAGCTCCCCAGTTAGACAGGGGACCTACGAGCAGTACTTC. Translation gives CATSSPVRQGTYEQYF.

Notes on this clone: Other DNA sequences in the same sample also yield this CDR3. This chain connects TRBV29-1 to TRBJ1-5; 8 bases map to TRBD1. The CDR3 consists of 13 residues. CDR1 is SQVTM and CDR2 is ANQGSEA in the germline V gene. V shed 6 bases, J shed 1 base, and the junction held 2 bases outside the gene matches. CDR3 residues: CSVRTGSNQPQHF. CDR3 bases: TGCAGCGTGCGGACAGGGAGCAATCAGCCCCAGCATTTT.

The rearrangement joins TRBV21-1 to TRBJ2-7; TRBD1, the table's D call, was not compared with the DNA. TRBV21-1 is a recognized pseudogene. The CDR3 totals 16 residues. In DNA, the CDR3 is TGTGCCAGCAGCACCGAAGACAGGGAAAACGCCTACGAGCAGTACTTC. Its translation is CASSTEDRENAYEQYF.

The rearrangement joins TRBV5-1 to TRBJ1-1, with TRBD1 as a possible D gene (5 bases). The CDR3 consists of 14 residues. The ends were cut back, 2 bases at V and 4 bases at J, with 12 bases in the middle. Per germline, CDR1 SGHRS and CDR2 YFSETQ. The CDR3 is CASSFTGEGTEAFF. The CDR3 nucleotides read TGCGCCAGCAGCTTCACGGGGGAGGGCACTGAAGCTTTCTTT.

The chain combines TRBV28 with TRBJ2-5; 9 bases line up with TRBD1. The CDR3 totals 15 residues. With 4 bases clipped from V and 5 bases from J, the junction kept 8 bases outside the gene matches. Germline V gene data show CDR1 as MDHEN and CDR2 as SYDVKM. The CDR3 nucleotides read TGTGCCAGCAGTTCCTCGGGACAGGGAATGGAGACCCAGTACTTC. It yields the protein CASSSSGQGMETQYF.

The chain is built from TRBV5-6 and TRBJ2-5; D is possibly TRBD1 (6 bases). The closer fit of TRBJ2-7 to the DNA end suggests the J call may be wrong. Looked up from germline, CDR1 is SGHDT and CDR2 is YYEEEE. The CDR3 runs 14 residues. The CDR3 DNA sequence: TGTGCCAGCAGCGCCCACGCGAGGGGGTACGAGCAGTACTTC. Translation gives CASSAHARGYEQYF.

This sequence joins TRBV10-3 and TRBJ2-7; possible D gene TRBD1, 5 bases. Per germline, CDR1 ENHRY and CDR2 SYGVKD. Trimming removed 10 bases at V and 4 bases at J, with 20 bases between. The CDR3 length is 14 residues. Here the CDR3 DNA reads TGTGCCACCAATACACCAGGGTCAGAGTACGAGCAGTACTTC. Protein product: CATNTPGSEYEQYF.

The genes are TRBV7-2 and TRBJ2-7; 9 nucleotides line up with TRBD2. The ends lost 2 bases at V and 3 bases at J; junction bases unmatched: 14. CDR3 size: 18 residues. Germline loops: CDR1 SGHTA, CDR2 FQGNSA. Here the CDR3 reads CASSLKGREGWWGYEQYF. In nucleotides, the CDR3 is TGTGCCAGCAGCTTAAAGGGGCGGGAGGGGTGGTGGGGCTACGAGCAGTACTTC.